The 32 T cell receptor beta chains listed next were all sequenced from one sample in a study of shared clonotypes between healthy human individuals. Profiling relied on immunoSEQ multiplex PCR, and the TCRdb table lists in-frame clones only, not all of them. Here the sample spans roughly 2.4 million clones, approximately 95% being singletons. Sequencing input: naive CD4+ T cells sorted from blood. Subset given: CD45RA+ positively selected. Source of these receptors: a young man in good health.

The genes are TRBV6-1 and TRBJ1-2, with D tentatively TRBD1 (5 bases). CDR1 and CDR2 from the germline V gene are MNHNS and SASEGT. Deletions cut 6 bases from V and 5 bases from J, with 16 bases between. This CDR3 has 14 residues. In DNA form, the CDR3 reads TGTGCCAGCAGCGACGCTCAAGGGGTGTATGGCTACACCTTC. As protein: CASSDAQGVYGYTF.

This chain joins TRBV6-1 and TRBJ2-5; D remains ambiguous. Trimming left V 6 bases short and J 5 bases short, with 10 bases between. This CDR3 contains 12 residues. Germline V gives CDR1 MNHNS, CDR2 SASEGT. Written as DNA, the CDR3 is TGTGCCAGCAGCTCAGAGAGGGAGACCCAGTACTTC. This translates into CASSSERETQYF.

On this clone itself: Other DNA sequences of this sample code for an identical CDR3. The gene calls are TRBV5-4 and TRBJ2-1, with 9 bases that match TRBD2. CDR1 is SGHNT, CDR2 YYREEE, per germline (reference sequence). There are 15 residues in the CDR3. J lost 4 bases, V lost 4 bases, and 6 bases had no gene match. Here the CDR3 DNA reads TGTGCCAGCAGCCCTAGCGGGGCTTCATACAATGAGCAGTTCTTC. Encoded protein: CASSPSGASYNEQFF.

The CDR3 protein is CASSPLATGGKGEGTEAFF. The CDR3 nucleotides are TGTGCCAGCTCACCATTGGCAACAGGGGGCAAGGGGGAAGGGACTGAAGCTTTCTTT. This rearrangement joins TRBV18 to TRBJ1-1; 9 bases match TRBD1. The V gene's germline CDR1 is KGHSH and CDR2 LQKENI. The J segment lost 5 bases and the V segment lost 2 bases, leaving 18 bases of the junction unmatched. CDR3 length: 19 amino acids. Combining the CDR3 with reference TRBV18 and TRBJ1-1 gives the whole variable domain NAGVMQNPRHLVRRRGQEARLRCSPMKGHSHVYWYRQLPEEGLKFMVYLQKENIIDESGMPKERFSAEFPKEGPSILRIQQVVRGDSAAYFCASSPLATGGKGEGTEAFFGQGTRLTVV.

In its sample, this clone was seen a few times. The chain couples TRBV6-1 to TRBJ1-3; the D gene is possibly TRBD1 (5 bases). CDR1 is MNHNS, CDR2 SASEGT, per germline. V shed 5 bases and J shed 7 bases, with 18 bases lying between them. The CDR3 is 15 residues long. CDR3 in DNA: TGTGCCAGCAGTCCTGACAGATCCTCGTGGAACACCATATATTTT. Amino acids: CASSPDRSSWNTIYF.

The chain links TRBV2 to TRBJ2-7; weak D call: TRBD1 (6 bases). V gave up 5 bases and J gave up 6 bases, with 11 bases separating them. This CDR3 spans 12 amino acids. Germline values: CDR1 SNHLY, CDR2 FYNNEI. As DNA, the CDR3 is TGTGCCAGCAGTCTCCACAGGGTCGAGCAGTACTTC. It encodes CASSLHRVEQYF.

The CDR3 nucleotides read TGCGCCAGCAAAATGGGACTCCCCACCTACAATGAGCAGTTCTTC. Translation: CASKMGLPTYNEQFF. The chain uses TRBV5-1 and TRBJ2-1; D possibly corresponds to TRBD2 (6 bases). Trimming shortened V by 6 bases and J by 2 bases, and 15 bases separated the two germline ends. The length of the CDR3 is 15 residues. Per germline, CDR1 SGHRS and CDR2 YFSETQ.

CDR3 region: CASSKGKTSGRLNEQFF. The CDR3 nucleotides are TGTGCCAGTAGTAAGGGGAAGACTAGCGGGAGGTTGAATGAGCAGTTCTTC. This chain links TRBV19 with TRBJ2-1, with 13 bases lining up with TRBD2. The CDR3 has 17 residues. The junction had 10 bases not matched to a gene; V was cut back by 4 bases and J by 7 bases. Germline lookup yields CDR1 LNHDA and CDR2 SQIVND (reference sequence).

The rearrangement uses TRBV2 and TRBJ2-7; 15 positions match TRBD2. Germline CDR1 is SNHLY and CDR2 is FYNNEI. This CDR3 region has 17 residues. The trim removed 8 bases at V and 1 base at J, leaving 9 bases unmatched. The CDR3 here is CASRGLAGGPASYEQYF. The CDR3 nucleotides are TGTGCCAGCCGTGGACTAGCGGGGGGGCCCGCTTCCTACGAGCAGTACTTC.

Remarks on this clone: In the same sample, other DNA sequences code for this CDR3. This chain links TRBV6-5 with TRBJ1-1; 9 nucleotides align to TRBD1. CDR1 and CDR2 (germline): MNHEY, SVGAGI. The CDR3 length is 15 residues. V trimming: 4 bases; J trimming: 1 base; junction bases outside the gene matches: 4. The CDR3 DNA follows: TGTGCCAGCAGTTCGGCGGGACAGGGGAACACTGAAGCTTTCTTT. Translated: CASSSAGQGNTEAFF.

The rearrangement uses TRBV7-9 and TRBJ1-1; no clear D gene. Germline assignment: CDR1 SEHNR and CDR2 FQNEAQ (reference sequence). The CDR3 extends over 18 amino acids. V gave up 1 base and J gave up 3 bases, with 21 bases separating them. CDR3 bases: TGTGCCAGCAGCTTAGAGAGAGGGAGGCGCCTTGGGGACACTGAAGCTTTCTTT. Protein: CASSLERGRRLGDTEAFF. The whole variable domain, filled in from reference TRBV7-9 and TRBJ1-1, reads DTGVSQNPRHKITKRGQNVTFRCDPISEHNRLYWYRQTLGQGPEFLTYFQNEAQLEKSRLLSDRFSAERPKGSFSTLEIQRTEQGDSAMYLCASSLERGRRLGDTEAFFGQGTRLTVV.

The chain combines TRBV7-2 with TRBJ2-1; D is perhaps TRBD2 (6 bases). The germline CDR1 and CDR2 sequences are SGHTA and FQGNSA. The CDR3 loop spans 17 amino acids. The V and J ends lost 5 bases and 0 bases respectively, with 17 bases between them. The CDR3: CASSLSGAQSSYNEQFF. The CDR3 DNA reads as TGTGCCAGCAGCCTTAGCGGAGCCCAGAGCTCCTACAATGAGCAGTTCTTC.

The chain employs TRBV27 and TRBJ2-7; D is perhaps TRBD1 (6 bases). V was cut by 6 bases and J by 2 bases, with 23 bases left in between. The CDR3 has 17 amino acids. The germline V gene has CDR1 MNHEY and CDR2 SMNVEV (reference sequence). DNA of the CDR3: TGTGCCAGCAGAAAGTTCCCATACAGGGAGATAACCTACGAGCAGTACTTC. Protein sequence: CASRKFPYREITYEQYF.

This rearrangement joins TRBV5-4 to TRBJ2-3; no clear D. The CDR3 covers 11 residues. Per the germline V gene, CDR1 is SGHNT and CDR2 is YYREEE (reference sequence). Deletions cut 4 bases from V and 4 bases from J, with 4 bases between. The CDR3 region is CASSRADTQYF. CDR3 nucleotide sequence: TGTGCCAGCAGCAGGGCAGATACGCAGTATTTT. Together with reference TRBV5-4 and TRBJ2-3, the CDR3 gives the full variable domain: ETGVTQSPTHLIKTRGQQVTLRCSSQSGHNTVSWYQQALGQGPQFIFQYYREEENGRGNFPPRFSGLQFPNYSSELNVNALELDDSALYLCASSRADTQYFGPGTRLTVL.

The rearrangement uses TRBV25-1 and TRBJ2-2; D is uncertain. Germline V gene sequence: CDR1 MGHDK, CDR2 SYGVNS. Between the trimmed V and J ends, which lost 6 bases and 2 bases, there was a span of 10 bases. CDR3 length: 14 residues. The DNA of the CDR3 is TGTGCCAGCAGCGAGGCCGGAAACACCGGGGAGCTGTTTTTT. Protein product: CASSEAGNTGELFF.

V is TRBV28 and J is TRBJ2-7; D uncertain. V dropped 4 bases and J dropped 4 bases, with 14 bases sitting between them. In germline, CDR1 is MDHEN, CDR2 SYDVKM. This CDR3 region has 14 residues. CDR3 sequence: CASSSRLHSYEQYF. The CDR3 DNA reads TGTGCCAGCAGTTCGCGACTGCACTCGTACGAGCAGTACTTC.

This chain links TRBV2 with TRBJ2-7, with D possibly being TRBD1 or TRBD2 (5 bases each). Germline V gene data show CDR1 as SNHLY and CDR2 as FYNNEI. The CDR3 loop spans 13 amino acids. V dropped 2 bases and J dropped 9 bases, with 14 bases sitting between them. The CDR3 spells CASSERFGAGQYF. Written as DNA, the CDR3 is TGTGCCAGCAGTGAACGTTTTGGGGCGGGGCAGTACTTC.

The V gene is TRBV4-3, the J gene TRBJ1-2, with D unclear. From germline, CDR1 is LGHNA and CDR2 YSLEER. V shed 1 base and J shed 6 bases, with 15 bases lying between them. The CDR3 totals 15 residues. The CDR3 loop reads CASSQALTVPHGYTF. The CDR3 coding sequence is TGCGCCAGCAGCCAAGCACTCACAGTTCCTCATGGCTACACCTTC.

The genes are TRBV4-1 and TRBJ2-5; TRBD1 or TRBD2 may be the D gene (5 bases each). Germline CDR1 MGHRA, CDR2 YSYEKL. V was clipped by 4 bases and J by 7 bases, with 16 bases between them. This CDR3 spans 14 amino acids. The CDR3: CASSPGPPAGTQYF. The CDR3 DNA sequence: TGCGCCAGCAGCCCGGGACCGCCCGCCGGGACCCAGTACTTC.

This chain uses TRBV10-3 with TRBJ2-2; D gene ambiguous. This CDR3 contains 15 residues. V lost 4 bases, J lost 0 bases, and 9 bases lay in between. Germline V lookup: CDR1 ENHRY, CDR2 SYGVKD. In DNA form, the CDR3 reads TGTGCCATCAGTGTCGGGTCACCGAACACCGGGGAGCTGTTTTTT. Translation: CAISVGSPNTGELFF.

The chain combines TRBV18 with TRBJ1-1; TRBD1 might be the D (5 bases). This CDR3 comprises 16 residues. V dropped 1 base and J dropped 4 bases, with 16 bases sitting between them. In germline, CDR1 is KGHSH, CDR2 LQKENI. CDR3 coding DNA: TGTGCCAGCTCACCACGCGACAGCAGGGACGGCACTGAAGCTTTCTTT. It specifies CASSPRDSRDGTEAFF. The variable domain in full, with the rest retrieved from reference TRBV18 and TRBJ1-1, is NAGVMQNPRHLVRRRGQEARLRCSPMKGHSHVYWYRQLPEEGLKFMVYLQKENIIDESGMPKERFSAEFPKEGPSILRIQQVVRGDSAAYFCASSPRDSRDGTEAFFGQGTRLTVV.

The chain has TRBV28 and TRBJ2-6, with D perhaps being TRBD1 or TRBD2 (6 bases each). This CDR3 region has 18 residues. V lost 6 bases, J lost 0 bases, and 18 bases lay in between. The V gene's germline CDR1 is MDHEN and CDR2 SYDVKM. Written as DNA, the CDR3 is TGTGCCAGCAGGAGGAGGGGGGACGGTTACTCTGGGGCCAACGTCCTGACTTTC. It is translated as CASRRRGDGYSGANVLTF.

Concerning this clone: This CDR3 is also generated by other DNA sequences in the sample. The gene calls are TRBV6-5 and TRBJ2-3; TRBD1 is a possible D gene (6 bases). Per the germline V gene, CDR1 is MNHEY and CDR2 is SVGAGI. CDR3 length: 13 amino acids. V lost 6 bases and J 1 base, leaving 8 bases between the germline ends. CDR3 nucleotide sequence: TGTGCCAGCAGCCGGACAGGCACAGATACGCAGTATTTT. Protein: CASSRTGTDTQYF.

The rearrangement joins TRBV27 to TRBJ1-2, with a weak D call TRBD1 (5 bases). The V gene lost 7 bases and the J gene lost 4 bases, with 13 bases spanning the gap. Germline values: CDR1 MNHEY, CDR2 SMNVEV (reference sequence). The CDR3 has 13 amino acids. CDR3 amino acids: CASTAGMGYGYTF. The CDR3 coding sequence is TGTGCCAGCACGGCAGGGATGGGCTATGGCTACACCTTC.

V and J are TRBV19 and TRBJ1-1; D is unresolved. Looked up from germline, CDR1 is LNHDA and CDR2 is SQIVND (reference sequence). The V end lost 4 bases, the J end lost 1 base, and 10 bases lay between the germline ends. CDR3 length: 14 residues. The CDR3 sequence is CASSTRSTNTEAFF. The CDR3 DNA reads TGTGCCAGTAGTACGCGGTCCACGAACACTGAAGCTTTCTTT.

This chain links TRBV5-1 with TRBJ1-6; D is unresolved. The CDR3 has 15 residues. The germline gives CDR1 SGHRS, CDR2 YFSETQ. V was clipped by 0 bases and J by 9 bases, with 13 bases between them. The DNA of the CDR3 is TGCGCCAGCAGCTTGGGGGCCCTAAAGGGTTCACCCCTCCACTTT. Protein sequence: CASSLGALKGSPLHF.

This chain joins TRBV9 and TRBJ2-7, with 7 positions matching TRBD2. With V trimmed by 6 bases and J by 4 bases, 13 bases remained unmatched. This CDR3 region has 15 residues. The germline V gene has CDR1 SGDLS and CDR2 YYNGEE. CDR3 region: CASTKDAGVGYEQYF. The DNA of the CDR3 is TGTGCCAGCACCAAAGACGCGGGAGTAGGGTACGAGCAGTACTTC.

V and J are TRBV6-6 and TRBJ2-2; D is unclear. CDR3 size: 13 residues. Trimming took 2 bases from V and 7 from J, leaving 8 bases between them. Germline assignment: CDR1 MNHNY and CDR2 SVGAGI (reference sequence). This CDR3 reads CASSYTWGGELFF. CDR3 bases: TGTGCCAGCAGTTACACTTGGGGCGGGGAGCTGTTTTTT.

Notes on this clone: The identical CDR3 is also encoded by other nucleotide sequences in the sample. The chain joins TRBV28 to TRBJ2-7; TRBD2 aligns across 10 bases. The CDR3 has 15 amino acids. The J segment lost 1 base and the V segment lost 3 bases, leaving 3 bases of the junction unmatched. In germline, CDR1 is MDHEN, CDR2 SYDVKM. The CDR3 loop is CASSFSGGSSYEQYF. CDR3 DNA sequence: TGTGCCAGCAGTTTTAGCGGGGGGTCATCCTACGAGCAGTACTTC.

V and J are TRBV5-8 and TRBJ1-6; no clear D. V lost 0 bases, J lost 7 bases, and 11 bases lay in between. CDR1 and CDR2 (germline): SGHTS, YDEGEE. The CDR3 length is 15 residues. The CDR3 region is CASSLVVGGNSPLHF. The DNA of the CDR3 is TGTGCCAGCAGCTTGGTAGTCGGAGGGAATTCACCCCTCCACTTT.

The table lists this clone with a count of one. The rearrangement links TRBV4-1 to TRBJ2-5, with D possibly TRBD2 on 5 matching bases. Germline CDR1 and CDR2: MGHRA and YSYEKL. This CDR3 spans 15 amino acids. The V gene lost 1 base and the J gene lost 1 base, with 10 bases spanning the gap. The CDR3 region is CASSQGTGFQETQYF. The CDR3, as DNA: TGCGCCAGCAGCCAAGGTACGGGATTCCAAGAGACCCAGTACTTC.

The genes are TRBV5-6 and TRBJ2-7; no definite D call. The ends were cut back, 2 bases at V and 13 bases at J, with 16 bases in the middle. Germline loops: CDR1 SGHDT, CDR2 YYEEEE. CDR3 length equals 12 residues. The CDR3 sequence is CASSFASPVFYF. The CDR3 DNA follows: TGTGCCAGCAGCTTCGCTTCACCGGTTTTTTACTTC.